One and the same sample provided the 26 T cell receptor beta chains below, sequenced in a study of shared clonotypes between healthy human individuals. The assay was immunoSEQ multiplex PCR, and TCRdb's table has in-frame clones only and misses some. This table has about 460,000 clones, 70% to 80% appearing once. Sequencing was done on a sample of PBMCs. The origin of the receptors is a woman aged 35 to 49 in good health. Some clones in this sample may be carry-over from other donors' samples.

The chain couples TRBV15 to TRBJ2-3, with D hard to call. The germline V gene has CDR1 LNHNV and CDR2 YYDKDF (reference sequence). The length of the CDR3 is 14 residues. The V end was cut by 0 bases, the J end by 6 bases, with 10 bases between. CDR3 nucleotides: TGTGCCACCAGCAGAGAAATAGGGTTGGATACGCAGTATTTT. Amino acids: CATSREIGLDTQYF.

This CDR3 is CASSFPGAATNEKLFF. The CDR3 nucleotides are TGTGCCAGCAGTTTTCCAGGGGCGGCAACTAATGAAAAACTGTTTTTT. The genes are TRBV28 and TRBJ1-4; weak D call: TRBD1 (6 bases). Germline-derived CDR1 and CDR2 are MDHEN and SYDVKM. V was pared by 3 bases and J by 0 bases, with 11 bases between. The CDR3 covers 16 residues.

The V and J genes are TRBV7-2 and TRBJ2-7; 9 bases align to TRBD1. CDR1 and CDR2 from the germline V gene are SGHTA and FQGNSA. The ends lost 4 bases at V and 2 bases at J; junction bases unmatched: 6. The length of the CDR3 is 15 residues. In nucleotides, the CDR3 is TGTGCCAGCAGCTCACGGGACAGGGCAACCTACGAGCAGTACTTC. Translating it yields CASSSRDRATYEQYF.

The chain couples TRBV2 to TRBJ2-5, with D maybe TRBD2 (5 bases). The end of the DNA fits TRBJ2-7 better, so the J call may be wrong. This CDR3 is built from 14 residues. Germline-derived CDR1 and CDR2 are SNHLY and FYNNEI. As DNA, the CDR3 is TGTGCCAGCAGCCCAGGCAGCGGCTCCTACGAGCAGTACTTC. This gives the protein CASSPGSGSYEQYF.

This sequence joins TRBV9 and TRBJ2-3; 10 bases are a match to TRBD2. In germline, CDR1 is SGDLS, CDR2 YYNGEE. The trim removed 3 bases at V and 3 bases at J, leaving 13 bases unmatched. This CDR3 has 18 residues. The CDR3 DNA reads as TGTGCCAGCAGCGCCCTAGCGGGAGAATGGTCCAGGACAGATACGCAGTATTTT. It specifies CASSALAGEWSRTDTQYF.

The chain is built from TRBV18 and TRBJ2-7; D is possibly TRBD1 (5 bases). The V and J ends lost 5 bases and 4 bases respectively, with 15 bases between them. Germline V CDR1 and CDR2: KGHSH, LQKENI. This CDR3 has 14 residues. This CDR3 is CASSVEAGPYEQYF. The CDR3 DNA sequence: TGTGCCAGCTCAGTCGAAGCAGGGCCGTACGAGCAGTACTTC.

The chain couples TRBV14 to TRBJ2-7; D unclear. Trimming shortened V by 0 bases and J by 7 bases, and 10 bases separated the two germline ends. Germline CDR1 and CDR2: SGHDN and FVKESK. The CDR3 extends over 13 amino acids. CDR3 sequence reads: CASSQDYSLEQYF. CDR3 nucleotide sequence: TGTGCCAGCAGCCAAGATTACAGCCTAGAGCAGTACTTC. The full variable domain, its missing parts supplied by reference TRBV14 and TRBJ2-7, is EAGVTQFPSHSVIEKGQTVTLRCDPISGHDNLYWYRRVMGKEIKFLLHFVKESKQDESGMPNNRFLAERTGGTYSTLKVQPAELEDSGVYFCASSQDYSLEQYFGPGTRLTVT.

As concerns this clone: The sample has other DNA sequences that encode this CDR3 too. The chain recombines TRBV28 with TRBJ1-2; D not certain. Germline-derived CDR1 and CDR2 are MDHEN and SYDVKM. Trimming pared 3 bases from V and 5 bases from J, leaving 7 bases between. The CDR3 is 12 amino acids. CDR3 residues: CASSLNGYGYTF. Here the CDR3 DNA reads TGTGCCAGCAGTTTGAACGGGTATGGCTACACCTTC.

Worth noting for this clone: The same CDR3 also results from other DNA sequences found in this sample. V is TRBV18 and J is TRBJ1-1; D is undetermined. V was cut by 2 bases and J by 1 base, with 5 bases left in between. The germline CDR1 and CDR2 sequences are KGHSH and LQKENI. The CDR3 contains 13 residues. The CDR3 here is CASSPGRNTEAFF. The DNA of the CDR3 is TGTGCCAGCTCACCAGGGAGGAACACTGAAGCTTTCTTT.

This sequence joins TRBV28 and TRBJ2-1, with 12 bases identical to TRBD1. The CDR3 is 15 amino acids. J lost 10 bases, V lost 8 bases, and 12 bases had no gene match. The V gene's germline CDR1 is MDHEN and CDR2 SYDVKM. The CDR3 protein is CASWRNRDRGREQFF. CDR3 DNA: TGTGCCAGCTGGAGAAACCGGGACAGGGGGCGCGAGCAGTTCTTC. Filled out from reference TRBV28 and TRBJ2-1, the complete variable domain reads DVKVTQSSRYLVKRTGEKVFLECVQDMDHENMFWYRQDPGLGLRLIYFSYDVKMKEKGDIPEGYSVSREKKERFSLILESASTNQTSMYLCASWRNRDRGREQFFGPGTRLTVL.

The rearrangement links TRBV7-2 to TRBJ1-1; maybe TRBD1 (5 bases). The germline V gene has CDR1 SGHTA and CDR2 FQGNSA. CDR3 length: 15 amino acids. V gave up 0 bases and J gave up 5 bases, with 13 bases separating them. In DNA, the CDR3 is TGTGCCAGCAGCTTAGCTAGCCAGGGTGGAACTGAAGCTTTCTTT. As protein: CASSLASQGGTEAFF.

Only one count was recorded for this clone. This chain joins TRBV7-8 and TRBJ2-5; 7 nucleotides line up with TRBD1. After removal of 3 bases from V and 4 bases from J, the junction contained 11 bases not matched to a gene. Per the germline V gene, CDR1 is SGHVS and CDR2 is FQNEAQ. This CDR3 is built from 16 residues. In DNA, the CDR3 is TGTGCCAGCAGCTTGGGACGAGACAGGGTTCGAGAGACCCAGTACTTC. It is translated as CASSLGRDRVRETQYF.

V gene TRBV28 combines with J gene TRBJ2-2; a weak D match, TRBD2 (5 bases). This CDR3 spans 14 amino acids. V lost 2 bases and J 3 bases, leaving 7 bases between the germline ends. Germline-derived CDR1 and CDR2 are MDHEN and SYDVKM. The DNA of the CDR3 is TGTGCCAGCAGTTTACGAGGGTACACCGGGGAGCTGTTTTTT. Residues: CASSLRGYTGELFF. The variable domain in full, completed from reference TRBV28 and TRBJ2-2, reads DVKVTQSSRYLVKRTGEKVFLECVQDMDHENMFWYRQDPGLGLRLIYFSYDVKMKEKGDIPEGYSVSREKKERFSLILESASTNQTSMYLCASSLRGYTGELFFGEGSRLTVL.

The chain joins TRBV2 to TRBJ2-7, with D perhaps matching TRBD2 (6 bases). Germline-derived CDR1 and CDR2 are SNHLY and FYNNEI. V lost 6 bases and J 10 bases, leaving 22 bases between the germline ends. The CDR3 runs to 14 residues. The CDR3 loop reads CASRGSSAGFSQYF. CDR3 sequence (DNA): TGTGCCAGCAGGGGGTCTAGCGCTGGATTTTCCCAGTACTTC.

In DNA form, the CDR3 reads TGTGCCAGCCGCGAGCAAAACACCGGGGAGCTGTTTTTT. Protein sequence: CASREQNTGELFF. The chain uses TRBV7-3 and TRBJ2-2, with D unresolved. V was trimmed by 8 bases and J by 2 bases, leaving 9 bases between them. The CDR3 sequence is 13 residues long. From germline, CDR1 is SGHTA and CDR2 FQGTGA.

This clone showed up just a few times. The chain combines TRBV5-1 with TRBJ2-1; possible D gene TRBD2, 5 bases. There are 12 residues in the CDR3. Germline lookup yields CDR1 SGHRS and CDR2 YFSETQ. V shed 1 base and J shed 7 bases, with 6 bases lying between them. The CDR3 loop reads CASSLKRNEQFF. The CDR3 nucleotides read TGCGCCAGCAGCTTGAAGCGGAATGAGCAGTTCTTC. Looking up the rest from reference TRBV5-1 and TRBJ2-1 gives the full variable domain: KAGVTQTPRYLIKTRGQQVTLSCSPISGHRSVSWYQQTPGQGLQFLFEYFSETQRNKGNFPGRFSGRQFSNSRSEMNVSTLELGDSALYLCASSLKRNEQFFGPGTRLTVL.

With respect to this clone: Additional DNA sequences in this sample encode the identical CDR3. This chain uses TRBV15 with TRBJ1-2; TRBD1 is a possible D gene (6 bases). Germline CDR1 LNHNV, CDR2 YYDKDF (reference sequence). V lost 0 bases to trimming and J lost 8 bases, with 13 bases between them. The CDR3 spans 14 residues. The CDR3 sequence: CATSRDVGGRGYTF. The DNA of the CDR3 is TGTGCCACCAGCAGAGATGTGGGGGGGCGGGGCTACACCTTC.

J is TRBJ2-7 and V is TRBV5-4; perhaps TRBD2 as D (5 bases). Germline V gene lookup returns CDR1 SGHNT and CDR2 YYREEE (reference sequence). CDR3 length equals 14 residues. The V gene lost 4 bases and the J gene lost 1 base, with 12 bases spanning the gap. The chain's CDR3 is CASSPRRPSYEQYF. As DNA, the CDR3 is TGTGCCAGCAGCCCGAGGAGGCCATCCTACGAGCAGTACTTC.

The gene calls are TRBV5-1 and TRBJ2-7; weak D call: TRBD2 (5 bases). Trimming pared 2 bases from V and 3 bases from J, leaving 12 bases between. This CDR3 has 14 residues. Germline CDR1 SGHRS, CDR2 YFSETQ. In DNA form, the CDR3 reads TGCGCCAGCAGCTTTTCCGGGGAGTACTACGAGCAGTACTTC. Translation: CASSFSGEYYEQYF.

This clone has just a few counts. The chain recombines TRBV7-9 with TRBJ2-2; D is ambiguous. This CDR3 spans 16 amino acids. The V gene lost 1 base and the J gene lost 0 bases, with 9 bases spanning the gap. CDR1 is SEHNR, CDR2 FQNEAQ, per germline (reference sequence). The CDR3 nucleotides are TGTGCCAGCAGCTTAGACATTGCTGCGAACACCGGGGAGCTGTTTTTT. It specifies CASSLDIAANTGELFF.

The genes are TRBV7-3 and TRBJ2-5; D call uncertain. Germline-derived CDR1 and CDR2 are SGHTA and FQGTGA. V was shortened by 1 base and J by 3 bases, with 6 bases between the two germline ends. This CDR3 has 13 residues. The CDR3 spells CASSLSVEETQYF. CDR3 sequence (DNA): TGTGCCAGCAGCTTAAGTGTCGAAGAGACCCAGTACTTC.

There are many counts of this clone. Other DNA sequences of this sample code for an identical CDR3. This chain links TRBV29-1 with TRBJ1-1; D unresolved. V shed 6 bases and J shed 3 bases, with 14 bases lying between them. CDR1 and CDR2 (germline): SQVTM, ANQGSEA. This CDR3 spans 13 amino acids. CDR3 sequence reads: CSVTVGLDTEAFF. For the CDR3, the DNA is TGCAGCGTCACAGTAGGGTTAGACACTGAAGCTTTCTTT.

The chain joins TRBV10-2 to TRBJ2-1; D is ambiguous. The CDR3 is made up of 13 amino acids. Trimming took 10 bases from V and 15 from J, leaving 25 bases between them. Germline CDR1 WSHSY, CDR2 SAAADI. In DNA, the CDR3 is TGCGCCACCGAGACCACGCGTATGGACGGTGTGTTCTTC. It translates to CATETTRMDGVFF.

This sequence joins TRBV11-1 and TRBJ2-1; 13 bases are shared with TRBD2. V was clipped by 5 bases and J by 6 bases; unmatched bases: 7. The CDR3 runs to 16 residues. Germline V gives CDR1 SGHAT, CDR2 FQDESV (reference sequence). CDR3 region: CASSQGTSGVSNEQFF. The CDR3 bases are TGTGCCAGCAGCCAAGGGACTAGCGGGGTGAGCAATGAGCAGTTCTTC.

V gene TRBV9 combines with J gene TRBJ2-7; D gene unclear. This CDR3 is 13 amino acids long. CDR1 SGDLS and CDR2 YYNGEE come from the germline V gene. The V end was cut by 1 base, the J end by 3 bases, with 8 bases between. The CDR3: CASSVSPIYEQYF. For the CDR3, the DNA is TGTGCCAGCAGCGTATCCCCAATCTACGAGCAGTACTTC.

The rearrangement uses TRBV6-1 and TRBJ1-2; D gene uncertain. The CDR3 consists of 11 residues. V was shortened by 2 bases and J by 6 bases, with 4 bases between the two germline ends. Germline CDR1 and CDR2: MNHNS and SASEGT. CDR3 DNA sequence: TGTGCCAGCAGTGAATTAGATGGCTACACCTTC. Its protein is CASSELDGYTF.